This TCR beta chain was identified in a study of T cells expressing NK-cell markers. TCRdb reprocessed the 5' RACE reads, keeping one entry per CDR3 protein, no DNA. This table holds 400,000 to 500,000 distinct CDR3 sequences. Germline CDR1 is SGHDT and CDR2 is YYEEEE. CDR3 length: 14 amino acids. Specimen: blood T cells: a sorted CD56 or NKG2C T cell subset, CD4+ or CD8+ T cells, or bulk PBMC T cells (not recorded which). The rearrangement joins TRBV5-6 to TRBJ1-2; the D gene TCRdb calls, TRBD1, cannot be checked with no DNA. The source is a woman between 18 and 70 years old in good health. This CDR3 reads CASSLARGTDGYTF.